The rows below give T cell receptor beta chains drawn from one sample of a study of T-cell memory formation after mild COVID-19. TCRdb reprocessed the 5' RACE reads via MiXCR and lists one record per CDR3 protein. The repertoire holds 300,000 to 400,000 distinct CDR3 sequences, about 16% seen once, with approximately 20% in the top ten. What was sequenced was PBMCs or a T cell subset sorted from them (not recorded which). The receptor source for this set is a man between 18 and 35 years old who had mild COVID-19 (a few samples of this study predate the infection). Cell type and time point are not known. Both conserved end residues are part of each CDR3. D genes are given only for firm matches. Part of the rows lack a size; the others show once, few, many or a class for expanded clones.

abundance: few
d_gene: NA
j_gene: TRBJ1-1
v_gene: TRBV29-1
CDR3nt: TGCAGCGTTGAACGGACAGCAAATGAAGCTTTCTTT
CDR3aa: CSVERTANEAFF

abundance: few
d_gene: NA
j_gene: TRBJ1-1
v_gene: TRBV7-2
CDR3nt: TGTGCCAGCAGCCACCTAGAGGGGGGAGCTTTCTTT
CDR3aa: CASSHLEGGAFF

abundance: NA
d_gene: NA
j_gene: TRBJ2-7
v_gene: TRBV10-3
CDR3nt: TGTGCCACCCTCACAGGGTACGAGCAGTACTTC
CDR3aa: CATLTGYEQYF

abundance: NA
d_gene: NA
j_gene: TRBJ2-3
v_gene: TRBV5-1
CDR3nt: TGCGCCAGCAGCTTGGCTATAAATTCAGGCACAGATACGCAGTATTTT
CDR3aa: CASSLAINSGTDTQYF

abundance: few
d_gene: TRBD2
j_gene: TRBJ2-5
v_gene: TRBV4-3
CDR3nt: TGCGCCAGCAGTCAGAGCGGGGATCAAGAGACCCAGTACTTC
CDR3aa: CASSQSGDQETQYF

abundance: few
d_gene: TRBD2
j_gene: TRBJ2-7
v_gene: TRBV6-2/TRBV6-3
CDR3nt: TGTGCCAGCAGACCCCCTTCCGGGACTAGCGGGGGCTCCTACGAGCAGTACTTC
CDR3aa: CASRPPSGTSGGSYEQYF

abundance: NA
d_gene: NA
j_gene: TRBJ1-5
v_gene: TRBV6-5
CDR3nt: TGTGCCAGCAGTGAGCAGGGTGCTTTGCAGCCCCAGCATTTT
CDR3aa: CASSEQGALQPQHF

abundance: few
d_gene: NA
j_gene: TRBJ1-1
v_gene: TRBV4-1
CDR3nt: TGCGCCAGCAGTTCAGGGGCGGGGCGGGAGTATGGAATAGGAAGGGGCACTGAAGCTTTCTTT
CDR3aa: CASSSGAGREYGIGRGTEAFF

abundance: once
d_gene: NA
j_gene: TRBJ1-3
v_gene: TRBV28
CDR3nt: TGTGCCAGCAGTTTTATAGACACCATATATTTT
CDR3aa: CASSFIDTIYF

abundance: NA
d_gene: NA
j_gene: TRBJ2-7
v_gene: TRBV27
CDR3nt: TGTGCCAGCGGATGGACACCAGCCTACGAGCAGTACTTC
CDR3aa: CASGWTPAYEQYF

abundance: NA
d_gene: NA
j_gene: TRBJ2-1
v_gene: TRBV15
CDR3nt: TGTGCCACCAGTCGCAGGAGCAATGAGCAGTTCTTC
CDR3aa: CATSRRSNEQFF

abundance: NA
d_gene: NA
j_gene: TRBJ2-1
v_gene: TRBV7-9
CDR3nt: TGTGCCAGCAGCCCCACATCCCGGGGAGCTACCTACAATGAGCAGTTCTTC
CDR3aa: CASSPTSRGATYNEQFF

abundance: few
d_gene: TRBD1
j_gene: TRBJ1-1
v_gene: TRBV2
CDR3nt: TGTGCCAGCAGTCAGACAGGGATCGCTGAAGCTTTCTTT
CDR3aa: CASSQTGIAEAFF

abundance: NA
d_gene: NA
j_gene: TRBJ2-5
v_gene: TRBV7-2
CDR3nt: TGTGCCAGCAGCTTATGGGGGGGCCAGGAGACCCAGTACTTC
CDR3aa: CASSLWGGQETQYF

abundance: few
d_gene: NA
j_gene: TRBJ2-3
v_gene: TRBV29-1
CDR3nt: TGCAGCGTTGAGGGGCCTGACACAGATACGCAGTATTTT
CDR3aa: CSVEGPDTDTQYF

abundance: few
d_gene: NA
j_gene: TRBJ2-5
v_gene: TRBV4-3
CDR3nt: TGCGCCAGCAGCCAAGATGGTGGACCGCGAGAGACCCAGTACTTC
CDR3aa: CASSQDGGPRETQYF

abundance: once
d_gene: TRBD1
j_gene: TRBJ1-1
v_gene: TRBV2
CDR3nt: TGTGCCAGCTGGGACCCAGGGGGTCGGAACACTGAAGCTTTCTTT
CDR3aa: CASWDPGGRNTEAFF

abundance: few
d_gene: TRBD2
j_gene: TRBJ2-1
v_gene: TRBV7-2
CDR3nt: TGTGCCAGCAGCGCCCGGTGGCGGGGGGGCGGTGAGCAGTTCTTC
CDR3aa: CASSARWRGGGEQFF

abundance: few
d_gene: NA
j_gene: TRBJ2-2
v_gene: TRBV28
CDR3nt: TGTGCCAGCAGTTTCCGAGCGAGCGGGGAGCTGTTTTTT
CDR3aa: CASSFRASGELFF

abundance: once
d_gene: NA
j_gene: TRBJ1-5
v_gene: TRBV30
CDR3nt: TGTGCCTGGAGTGTGGCAGTCAATCAGCCCCAGCATTTT
CDR3aa: CAWSVAVNQPQHF